This passage covers 20 T cell receptor beta chains from one sample sequenced in a study of T cells in Graves' hyperthyroidism and ophthalmopathy. Amplified regions were TCR beta CDR3 sequences from RNA transcripts. Researchers ran a first-round RT-PCR on the TCR CDR3 using the HTBI primer set. TCRdb re-analysed the multiplex PCR reads in MiXCR, keeping a single row per CDR3 protein. The data hold about 590,000 distinct CDR3 sequences, with approximately 14% observed a single time. The sequencing sample was made of blood. These receptors originate from a woman aged 25-40 years with Graves' hyperthyroidism.

This clonotype was seen only a few times. This chain connects TRBV18 to TRBJ1-5; D call uncertain. The V gene lost 3 bases and the J gene lost 7 bases, with 13 bases spanning the gap. This CDR3 is built from 14 residues. In germline, CDR1 is KGHSH, CDR2 LQKENI. The CDR3 region has the DNA TGTGCCAGCTCACCTAATGGGGTGGGGCAGCCCCAGCATTTT. It encodes CASSPNGVGQPQHF.

This clonotype was seen repeatedly, ten times or more. The rearrangement links TRBV27 to TRBJ2-3; D is unclear. Germline assignment: CDR1 MNHEY and CDR2 SMNVEV (reference sequence). The CDR3 runs 13 residues. The V end lost 9 bases, the J end lost 4 bases, and 14 bases lay between the germline ends. The CDR3 region is CASRRSPPDTQYF. The CDR3 DNA sequence: TGTGCCAGTCGCCGAAGCCCCCCAGATACGCAGTATTTT.

This clonotype was observed many times. The chain employs TRBV7-9 and TRBJ1-5; 8 nucleotides line up with TRBD1. The CDR3 totals 16 residues. The V gene end was trimmed by 5 bases and the J gene end by 0 bases; junction bases not matched to a gene: 6. Germline V gene sequence: CDR1 SEHNR, CDR2 FQNEAQ (reference sequence). The CDR3 DNA is TGTGCCAGCAGCCAAGGACAGGGACATAGCAATCAGCCCCAGCATTTT. Encoded protein: CASSQGQGHSNQPQHF.

This clonotype has a count of ten or more. This chain links TRBV5-1 with TRBJ1-1; the D gene is possibly TRBD1 (6 bases). The CDR3 is 14 residues long. CDR1 SGHRS and CDR2 YFSETQ come from the germline V gene. Trimming removed 7 bases at V and 7 bases at J, with 20 bases between. The CDR3: CASSTGTGSNEAFF. CDR3 DNA sequence: TGCGCCAGCTCCACGGGCACAGGGTCAAATGAAGCTTTCTTT. The full variable domain, rest sourced from reference TRBV5-1 and TRBJ1-1, is KAGVTQTPRYLIKTRGQQVTLSCSPISGHRSVSWYQQTPGQGLQFLFEYFSETQRNKGNFPGRFSGRQFSNSRSEMNVSTLELGDSALYLCASSTGTGSNEAFFGQGTRLTVV.

Only one count was recorded for this clonotype. The chain is built from TRBV27 and TRBJ2-3; D is possibly TRBD1 (6 bases). V lost 5 bases, J lost 6 bases, and 15 bases lay in between. CDR1 and CDR2 (germline): MNHEY, SMNVEV (reference sequence). This CDR3 comprises 14 residues. CDR3 DNA: TGTGCCAGCAGTCCCGACAGGTTCGGGGATACGCAGTATTTT. It yields the protein CASSPDRFGDTQYF.

This clonotype was recorded many times. In DNA, the CDR3 is TGTGCCAGCAGGGAAAACCGACAGGGCCGAAACACCATATATTTT. Amino acids: CASRENRQGRNTIYF. The V gene is TRBV2, the J gene TRBJ1-3, with TRBD1 matching 7 bases. Trimming at V came to 6 bases and at J to 5 bases, leaving 10 bases not matched to a gene. In germline, CDR1 is SNHLY, CDR2 FYNNEI. CDR3 size: 15 residues.

This chain uses TRBV6-1 with TRBJ1-1; D gene ambiguous. The CDR3 has 11 amino acids. Germline CDR1 MNHNS, CDR2 SASEGT. V gave up 7 bases and J gave up 1 base, with 4 bases separating them. CDR3: CASTWNTEAFF. CDR3 sequence (DNA): TGTGCCAGCACGTGGAACACTGAAGCTTTCTTT.

This rearrangement joins TRBV9 to TRBJ2-3, with 8 bases matching TRBD2. CDR1 is SGDLS and CDR2 is YYNGEE in the germline V gene. Germline trimming cut 2 bases from V and 2 bases from J; bases unmatched to any gene: 7. The CDR3 spans 16 residues. The CDR3 DNA is TGTGCCAGCAGCGTCCTAAGCGGGAGTATCACAGATACGCAGTATTTT. It codes for CASSVLSGSITDTQYF.

The V and J genes are TRBV7-9 and TRBJ2-7, with 11 positions matching TRBD2. After removal of 0 bases from V and 2 bases from J, the junction contained 9 bases not matched to a gene. The CDR3 sequence is 18 residues long. Per the germline V gene, CDR1 is SEHNR and CDR2 is FQNEAQ (reference sequence). CDR3 sequence (DNA): TGTGCCAGCAGCTTAGCCGCGGGCCTTAGCGGGAGGGCCTACGAGCAGTACTTC. Protein: CASSLAAGLSGRAYEQYF. Filled out from reference TRBV7-9 and TRBJ2-7, the complete variable domain reads DTGVSQNPRHKITKRGQNVTFRCDPISEHNRLYWYRQTLGQGPEFLTYFQNEAQLEKSRLLSDRFSAERPKGSFSTLEIQRTEQGDSAMYLCASSLAAGLSGRAYEQYFGPGTRLTVT.

This clonotype was observed at least ten times. The CDR3 DNA reads as TGTGCCAGCAGTCTTACCGGGACTAGCGGGCAGTATTTT. It specifies CASSLTGTSGQYF. The chain carries TRBV12-3 or TRBV12-4 and TRBJ2-3; 11 bases agree with TRBD2. V dropped 5 bases and J dropped 11; count of bases not matched to a gene: 6. This CDR3 is built from 13 residues.

This clonotype was seen repeatedly, ten times or more. The chain uses TRBV28 and TRBJ2-7; D possibly matches TRBD1 or TRBD2 (5 bases each). Per germline, CDR1 MDHEN and CDR2 SYDVKM. Trimming took 5 bases from V and 1 from J, leaving 15 bases between them. This CDR3 contains 15 residues. CDR3 nucleotides: TGTGCCAGCAGTGGATACCGGGACCATTCCTACGAGCAGTACTTC. Translating it yields CASSGYRDHSYEQYF.

J is TRBJ2-3 and V is TRBV5-4; 7 bases fit TRBD2. Trimming at V came to 5 bases and at J to 5 bases, leaving 11 bases not matched to a gene. This CDR3 is 15 amino acids long. Germline CDR1 and CDR2: SGHNT and YYREEE (reference sequence). The CDR3 sequence is CASSSAGRAGDTQYF. CDR3 sequence (DNA): TGTGCCAGCAGTTCAGCGGGAAGGGCGGGAGATACGCAGTATTTT.

The V gene is TRBV7-3, the J gene TRBJ2-7; weak D call: TRBD2 (6 bases). Trimming stripped 5 bases from V and 7 bases from J, with 18 bases between. Germline CDR1 is SGHTA and CDR2 is FQGTGA. The CDR3 spans 14 residues. The CDR3 protein is CASSEAPGAREQYF. In nucleotides, the CDR3 is TGTGCCAGCAGCGAGGCTCCGGGAGCGAGGGAGCAGTACTTC.

This clonotype has at least ten counts. V usage is TRBV28 and J usage is TRBJ2-1; TRBD2 agrees at 10 bases. From germline, CDR1 is MDHEN and CDR2 SYDVKM. V lost 6 bases, J lost 4 bases, and 6 bases stayed unmatched. CDR3 length: 15 residues. The CDR3 DNA sequence: TGTGCCAGCAGACCTACTAGCGGGATTTACAATGAGCAGTTCTTC. Protein sequence: CASRPTSGIYNEQFF.

This clonotype was recorded many times. The chain combines TRBV30 with TRBJ1-1, with D uncertain. Trimming removed 2 bases at V and 8 bases at J, with 12 bases between. The germline V gene encodes CDR1 GTSNPN and CDR2 SVGIG (reference sequence). The CDR3 loop spans 12 amino acids. CDR3 amino acids: CAWSPRPKEAFF. The CDR3, as DNA: TGTGCCTGGAGTCCCCGGCCCAAGGAAGCTTTCTTT.

This clonotype was found many times. This rearrangement joins TRBV6-5 to TRBJ1-5; maybe TRBD1 (6 bases). Trimming took off 0 bases at V and 9 bases at J, with 21 bases between the two ends. The germline gives CDR1 MNHEY, CDR2 SVGAGI. The CDR3 is 17 amino acids. The CDR3 DNA sequence: TGTGCCAGCAGTTACTCGGCCGCCGGGGGCCTCCCTGGGCCCCAGCATTTT. It yields the protein CASSYSAAGGLPGPQHF.

In this sample, this clonotype turned up many times. This rearrangement joins TRBV18 to TRBJ2-1; no reliable D call. The CDR3 runs to 12 residues. Trimming took 2 bases from V and 8 from J, leaving 7 bases between them. Germline V gives CDR1 KGHSH, CDR2 LQKENI. The DNA of the CDR3 is TGTGCCAGCTCACCAAAAGAAGATGAGCAGTTCTTC. Translating it yields CASSPKEDEQFF.

In this sample, this clonotype turned up many times. The V gene is TRBV10-3, the J gene TRBJ2-1; 8 nucleotides match TRBD1. J gave up 12 bases and V 2 bases, and 15 bases lay outside the gene matches. The germline V gene has CDR1 ENHRY and CDR2 SYGVKD. The CDR3 covers 16 residues. CDR3 amino acids: CAISERSGTGDGRQFF. CDR3 sequence (DNA): TGTGCCATCAGTGAGCGCTCCGGGACAGGTGATGGGCGGCAGTTCTTC.

This clonotype occurred a few times. This chain links TRBV13 with TRBJ2-3; 10 bases line up with TRBD1. There are 15 residues in the CDR3. The germline V gene has CDR1 PRHDT and CDR2 FYEKMQ (reference sequence). V shed 7 bases, J shed 3 bases, and the junction held 7 bases outside the gene matches. CDR3: CASIRTGQGTDTQYF. The CDR3 DNA reads as TGTGCCAGCATTCGAACGGGACAGGGGACAGATACGCAGTATTTT.

The sample holds a few counts of this clonotype. The chain carries TRBV5-1 and TRBJ1-4; D perhaps matches TRBD1 (5 bases). Germline CDR1 SGHRS, CDR2 YFSETQ. CDR3 length: 14 residues. Trimming shortened V by 8 bases and J by 0 bases, and 11 bases separated the two germline ends. The CDR3 DNA sequence: TGCGCCAGGGGGACGGGACCAACTAATGAAAAACTGTTTTTT. Translation gives CARGTGPTNEKLFF. The full variable domain, in which reference TRBV5-1 and TRBJ1-4 provide the parts outside the CDR3, is KAGVTQTPRYLIKTRGQQVTLSCSPISGHRSVSWYQQTPGQGLQFLFEYFSETQRNKGNFPGRFSGRQFSNSRSEMNVSTLELGDSALYLCARGTGPTNEKLFFGSGTQLSVL.